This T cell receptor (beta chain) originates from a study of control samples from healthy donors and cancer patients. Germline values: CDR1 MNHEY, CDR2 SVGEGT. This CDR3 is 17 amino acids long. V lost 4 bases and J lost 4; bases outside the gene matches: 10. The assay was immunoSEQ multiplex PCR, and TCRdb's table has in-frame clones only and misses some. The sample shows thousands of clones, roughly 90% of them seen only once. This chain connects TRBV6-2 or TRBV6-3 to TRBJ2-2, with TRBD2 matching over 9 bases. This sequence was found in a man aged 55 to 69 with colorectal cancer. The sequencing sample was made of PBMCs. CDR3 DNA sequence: TGTGCCAGCAGTTCTCGTGCGGGGGGGCCGAGCACCGGGGAGCTGTTTTTT. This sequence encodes CASSSRAGGPSTGELFF.